This T cell receptor (beta chain) came from a study of Graves' ophthalmopathy and Graves' hyperthyroidism. Diagnosis relied on clinical symptoms, serum thyroxine, TRAb, thyroid ultrasound and orbital computed tomography. This clonotype was seen a few times. Its cognate antigen is unknown. Whole-study findings and limits: Stable hyperthyroidism and ophthalmopathy were told apart by a 13-signature model, which achieved about 88% sensitivity and 81.08% specificity.

RNA transcripts provided the template for amplifying TCR beta CDR3 regions. The first round was an RT-PCR with HTBI primers, and the second round was a multiplex PCR. TCRdb reprocessed the multiplex PCR reads with MiXCR, giving one entry per CDR3 protein. The sample includes roughly 220,000 distinct CDR3 sequences, around 42% of them seen just once. The source material was peripheral blood. The TCR originated in an adult man with Graves' ophthalmopathy.

CDR3 nucleotides: TGCAGTGCTAGAATGAGTTTAAACGGGGAACGAGGCTACACCTTC. Translation: CSARMSLNGERGYTF. The V call is TRBV20-1, the J call TRBJ1-2; D is undetermined. The length of the CDR3 is 15 residues. The germline V gene has CDR1 DFQATT and CDR2 SNEGSKA (reference sequence). Deletions cut 2 bases from V and 8 bases from J, with 21 bases between.